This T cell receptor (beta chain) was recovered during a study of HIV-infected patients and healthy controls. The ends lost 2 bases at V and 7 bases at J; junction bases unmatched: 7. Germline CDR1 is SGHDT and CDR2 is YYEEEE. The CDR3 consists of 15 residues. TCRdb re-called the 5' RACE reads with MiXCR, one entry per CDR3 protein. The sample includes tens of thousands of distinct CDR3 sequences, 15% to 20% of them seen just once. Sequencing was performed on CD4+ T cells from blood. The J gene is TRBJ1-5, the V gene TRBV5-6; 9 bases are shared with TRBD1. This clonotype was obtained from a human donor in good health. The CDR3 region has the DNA TGTGCCAGCAGCTTTTGGGACAGGGCAGGGCAGCCCCAGCATTTT. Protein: CASSFWDRAGQPQHF.